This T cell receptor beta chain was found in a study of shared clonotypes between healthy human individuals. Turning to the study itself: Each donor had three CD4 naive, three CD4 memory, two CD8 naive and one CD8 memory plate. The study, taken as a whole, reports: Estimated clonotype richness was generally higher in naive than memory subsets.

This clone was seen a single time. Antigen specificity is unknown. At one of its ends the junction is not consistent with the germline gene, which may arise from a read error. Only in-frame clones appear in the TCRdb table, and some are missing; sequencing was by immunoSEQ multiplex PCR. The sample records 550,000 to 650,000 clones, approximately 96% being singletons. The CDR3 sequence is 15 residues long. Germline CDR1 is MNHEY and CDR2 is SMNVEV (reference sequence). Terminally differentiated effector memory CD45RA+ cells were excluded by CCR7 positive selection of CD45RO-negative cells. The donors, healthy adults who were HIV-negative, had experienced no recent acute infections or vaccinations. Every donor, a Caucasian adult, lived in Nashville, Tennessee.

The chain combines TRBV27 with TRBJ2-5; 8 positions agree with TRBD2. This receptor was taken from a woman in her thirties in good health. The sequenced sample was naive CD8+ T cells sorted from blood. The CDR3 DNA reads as TGTGCCAGCCGTTTAGCGGCGGGAGGCCAAGAGACCCAGTACTTC. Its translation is CASRLAAGGQETQYF.